There are a few counts of the clone carrying this T cell receptor (beta chain). Its antigen is currently unknown. The data stem from a study of T cells in Graves' hyperthyroidism and ophthalmopathy. Whole-study findings and limits: A 13 V-J model separated ophthalmopathy from stable hyperthyroidism.

What was amplified from RNA transcripts were TCR beta CDR3 regions. A set of HTBI primers served as the primers for a first-round RT-PCR of the TCR CDR3. TCRdb processed the multiplex PCR reads anew with MiXCR; each CDR3 protein has one entry. The sample contains 210,000 or so distinct CDR3 sequences, roughly a sixth of which appear only once. The CDR3 is 16 residues long. V was cut by 0 bases and J by 2 bases, with 14 bases left in between. The germline V gene has CDR1 LGHNA and CDR2 YNFKEQ. Sequenced input: blood. The gene calls are TRBV4-2 and TRBJ2-7; weak D call: TRBD2 (6 bases). This TCR was recovered from a man aged 45-65 years with Graves' hyperthyroidism. CDR3 DNA: TGTGCCAGCAGCCAAGATAGAGGCGGGGCCACCTACGAGCAGTACTTC. Residues: CASSQDRGGATYEQYF.